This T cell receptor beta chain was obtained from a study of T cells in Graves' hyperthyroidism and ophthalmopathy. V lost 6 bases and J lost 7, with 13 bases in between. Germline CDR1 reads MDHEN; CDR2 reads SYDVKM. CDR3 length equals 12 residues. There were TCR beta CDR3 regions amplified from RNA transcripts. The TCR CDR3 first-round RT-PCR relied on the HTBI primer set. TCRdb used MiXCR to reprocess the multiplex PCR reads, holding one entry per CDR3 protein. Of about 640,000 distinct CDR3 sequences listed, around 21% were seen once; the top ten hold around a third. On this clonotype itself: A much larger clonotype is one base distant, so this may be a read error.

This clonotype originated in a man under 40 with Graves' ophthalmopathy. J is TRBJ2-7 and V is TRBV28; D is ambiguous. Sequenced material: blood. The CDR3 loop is CASRATRLEQYF. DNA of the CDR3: TGTGCCAGCAGGGCGACACGCTTAGAGCAGTACTTC.